The clone carrying this T cell receptor (beta chain) was picked up a small number of times. TCRdb reprocessed the RT-PCR reads with MiXCR, giving one entry per CDR3 protein. The sample includes about 680,000 distinct CDR3 sequences, 12% to 15% seen only once; the top ten take 3.6%. Germline CDR1 MNHEY, CDR2 SVGAGI. This CDR3 contains 13 residues. The V and J ends lost 7 bases and 2 bases respectively, with 9 bases between them. Sequenced material: memory CD4+ T cells from blood. The rearrangement uses TRBV6-5 and TRBJ1-3; possible D gene TRBD1, 6 bases. The source is a female donor in good health, serving as a healthy control. The CDR3 sequence is CASITGTGNTIYF. In DNA, the CDR3 is TGTGCCAGCATTACAGGGACTGGAAACACCATATATTTT.